The 8 T cell receptor beta chains listed next were all sequenced from one sample in a study of cytomegalovirus exposure and HLA in healthy donors. With 60 Vbeta and 13 Jbeta primers, the PCR was carried out. Repertoires were generated with immunoSEQ multiplex PCR, while TCRdb's copy carries only in-frame clones and drops some. The table records approximately 120,000 clones, 77% of them present only once. Sequenced sample: PBMCs. The receptors were sampled from a woman aged 40-49 years in good health and CMV-seropositive.

The chain recombines TRBV18 with TRBJ2-7; D uncertain. V lost 2 bases to trimming and J lost 0 bases, with 11 bases between them. The CDR3 runs to 15 residues. The germline gives CDR1 KGHSH, CDR2 LQKENI. CDR3 in amino acids: CASSPDISPSYEQYF. The CDR3 DNA reads TGTGCCAGCTCACCAGATATTAGTCCCTCCTACGAGCAGTACTTC.

This chain uses TRBV11-2 with TRBJ2-5; TRBD1 aligns across 7 bases. The germline V gene encodes CDR1 SGHAT and CDR2 FQNNGV. Trimming took 6 bases from V and 5 from J; bases not matched to a gene: 6. CDR3 length equals 13 residues. CDR3 protein: CASSGGQSETQYF. The CDR3 coding sequence is TGTGCCAGCAGTGGGGGACAGTCGGAGACCCAGTACTTC.

J is TRBJ1-2 and V is TRBV27; D possibly corresponds to TRBD1 (6 bases). Per germline, CDR1 MNHEY and CDR2 SMNVEV (reference sequence). This CDR3 is 16 amino acids long. Trimming removed 3 bases from V and 6 bases from J, with 20 bases in between. The CDR3: CASSFRQVAFKDGYTF. The CDR3 DNA is TGTGCCAGCAGTTTCCGACAGGTTGCTTTTAAGGATGGCTACACCTTC.

The CDR3 region is CASSRLAGGPVYEQYF. As DNA, the CDR3 is TGTGCCAGCAGCAGACTAGCGGGAGGGCCGGTATACGAGCAGTACTTC. The J gene is TRBJ2-7, the V gene TRBV28; 14 bases align to TRBD2. CDR3 size: 16 residues. Germline V gene sequence: CDR1 MDHEN, CDR2 SYDVKM. V was pared by 6 bases and J by 4 bases, with 8 bases of the junction left unmatched.

This clone was counted only a few times. The same CDR3 can be traced to other DNA sequences in this sample. This chain joins TRBV18 and TRBJ2-2, with D possibly matching TRBD2 (5 bases). The CDR3 has 13 residues. Trimming cost V 3 bases and J 5 bases, with 7 bases left between them. The germline V gene encodes CDR1 KGHSH and CDR2 LQKENI. CDR3 sequence (DNA): TGTGCCAGCTCACCGAGGGAGACCGGGGAGCTGTTTTTT. It codes for CASSPRETGELFF.

The chain recombines TRBV27 with TRBJ2-1, with 9 positions matching TRBD2. Per germline, CDR1 MNHEY and CDR2 SMNVEV (reference sequence). This CDR3 region has 13 residues. V dropped 5 bases and J dropped 8; count of bases not matched to a gene: 4. CDR3 sequence reads: CASSLREGDEQFF. In DNA form, the CDR3 reads TGTGCCAGCAGTCTGCGGGAGGGCGATGAGCAGTTCTTC.

The gene calls are TRBV4-1 and TRBJ1-2; 8 bases agree with TRBD1. This CDR3 comprises 16 residues. CDR1 and CDR2 from the germline V gene are MGHRA and YSYEKL. V shed 0 bases, J shed 4 bases, and the junction held 7 bases outside the gene matches. CDR3: CASSQDGRGLIYGYTF. Here the CDR3 DNA reads TGCGCCAGCAGCCAAGATGGCAGGGGGCTCATCTATGGCTACACCTTC.

In regard to this clone: Sequence at one end of the junction differs from germline and may be a read error. The chain couples TRBV15 to TRBJ1-1, with D perhaps TRBD1 (6 bases). CDR1 is LNHNV, CDR2 YYDKDF, per germline (reference sequence). The CDR3 contains 14 residues. This chain's CDR3 is CATSGDRPNTEAFF. Written as DNA, the CDR3 is TGTGCCACCAGCGGAGACAGGCCGAACACTGAAGCTTTCTTT.